This T cell receptor (beta chain) came from a study of CD8 T cells in ankylosing spondylitis. This clonotype has just a few counts. A single record per CDR3 protein comes from TCRdb applying MiXCR to the 5' RACE reads. This repertoire shows about 300,000 distinct CDR3 sequences, roughly 12% found once; its top ten account for roughly 9%. This TCR was recovered from a female donor with ankylosing spondylitis or in good health (not recorded which). The specimen was blood, either unsorted or a sorted T cell fraction (not recorded which).

The CDR3 here is CASSQDSQYEQFF. CDR3 coding DNA: TGTGCCAGCAGCCAAGATTCCCAATATGAGCAGTTCTTC. The V and J genes are TRBV4-2 and TRBJ2-1; unclear D gene. V was pared by 0 bases and J by 8 bases, with 8 bases between. CDR3 length: 13 amino acids. Germline CDR1 reads LGHNA; CDR2 reads YNFKEQ.